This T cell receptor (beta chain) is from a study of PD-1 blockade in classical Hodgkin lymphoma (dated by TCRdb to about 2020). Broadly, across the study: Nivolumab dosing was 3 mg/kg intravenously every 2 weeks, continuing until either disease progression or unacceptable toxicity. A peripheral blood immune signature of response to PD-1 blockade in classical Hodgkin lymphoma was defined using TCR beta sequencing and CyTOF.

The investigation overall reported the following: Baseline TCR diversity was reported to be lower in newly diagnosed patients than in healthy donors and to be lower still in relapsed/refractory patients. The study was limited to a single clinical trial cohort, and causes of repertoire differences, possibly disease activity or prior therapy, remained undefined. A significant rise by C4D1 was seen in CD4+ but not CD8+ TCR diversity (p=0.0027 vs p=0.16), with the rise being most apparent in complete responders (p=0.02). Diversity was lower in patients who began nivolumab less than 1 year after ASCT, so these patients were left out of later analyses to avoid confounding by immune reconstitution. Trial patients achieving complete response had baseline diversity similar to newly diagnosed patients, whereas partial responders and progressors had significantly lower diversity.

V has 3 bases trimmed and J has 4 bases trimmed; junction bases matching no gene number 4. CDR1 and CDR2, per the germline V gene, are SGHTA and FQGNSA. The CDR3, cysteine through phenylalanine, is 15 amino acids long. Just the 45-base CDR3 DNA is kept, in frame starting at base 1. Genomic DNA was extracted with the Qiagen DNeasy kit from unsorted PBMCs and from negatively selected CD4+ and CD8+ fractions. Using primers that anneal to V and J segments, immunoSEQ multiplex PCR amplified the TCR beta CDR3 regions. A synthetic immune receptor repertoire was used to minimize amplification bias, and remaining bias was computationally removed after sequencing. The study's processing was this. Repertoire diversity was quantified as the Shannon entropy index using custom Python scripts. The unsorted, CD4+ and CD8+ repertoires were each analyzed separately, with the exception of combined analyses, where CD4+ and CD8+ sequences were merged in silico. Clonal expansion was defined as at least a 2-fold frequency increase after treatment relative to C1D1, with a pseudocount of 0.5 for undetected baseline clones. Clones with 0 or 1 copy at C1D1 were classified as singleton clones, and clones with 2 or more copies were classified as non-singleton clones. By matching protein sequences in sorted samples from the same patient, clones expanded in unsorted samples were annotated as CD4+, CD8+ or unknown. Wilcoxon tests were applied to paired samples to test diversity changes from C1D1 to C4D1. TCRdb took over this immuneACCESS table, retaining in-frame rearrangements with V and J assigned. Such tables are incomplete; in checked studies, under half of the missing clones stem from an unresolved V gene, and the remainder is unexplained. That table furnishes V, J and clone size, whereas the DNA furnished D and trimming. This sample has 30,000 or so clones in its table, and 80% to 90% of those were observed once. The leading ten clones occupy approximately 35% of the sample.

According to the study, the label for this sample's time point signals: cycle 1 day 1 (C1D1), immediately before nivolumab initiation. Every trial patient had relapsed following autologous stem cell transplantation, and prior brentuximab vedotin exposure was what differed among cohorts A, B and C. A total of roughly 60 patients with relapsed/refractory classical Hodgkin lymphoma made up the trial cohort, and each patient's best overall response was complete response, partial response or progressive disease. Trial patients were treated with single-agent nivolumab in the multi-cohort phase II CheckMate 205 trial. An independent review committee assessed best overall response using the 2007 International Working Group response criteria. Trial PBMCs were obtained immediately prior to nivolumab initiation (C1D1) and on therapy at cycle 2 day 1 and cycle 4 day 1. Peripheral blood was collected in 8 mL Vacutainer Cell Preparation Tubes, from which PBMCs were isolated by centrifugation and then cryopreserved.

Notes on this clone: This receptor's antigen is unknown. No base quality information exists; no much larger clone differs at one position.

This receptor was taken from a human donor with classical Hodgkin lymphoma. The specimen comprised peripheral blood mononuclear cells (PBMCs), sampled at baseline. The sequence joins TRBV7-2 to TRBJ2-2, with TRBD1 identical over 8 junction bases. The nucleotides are TGTGCCAGCAGCTTCGGACAGGGCATCACCGGGGAGCTGTTTTTT. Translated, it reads CASSFGQGITGELFF.